The 30 T cell receptor beta chains reported below all come from one sample, sequenced in a study of PD-1 blockade in classical Hodgkin lymphoma. Following autologous stem cell transplantation, relapse occurred in every patient, and exposure to brentuximab vedotin varied. Clones were sequenced by immunoSEQ multiplex PCR, and TCRdb holds only the in-frame ones, with some missing. This table holds about 90,000 clones, approximately 89% found once. Specimen: peripheral blood mononuclear cells (PBMCs), collected before the second cycle of nivolumab. All receptors come from a human donor with classical Hodgkin lymphoma.

The rearrangement links TRBV27 to TRBJ2-1, with TRBD1 as a possible D gene (5 bases). The CDR3 spans 13 residues. Deletions cut 4 bases from V and 12 bases from J, with 16 bases between. Per germline, CDR1 MNHEY and CDR2 SMNVEV (reference sequence). This CDR3 is CASSSRTLSVQFF. CDR3 DNA: TGTGCCAGCAGTTCCCGGACACTCTCGGTGCAGTTCTTC.

The chain couples TRBV28 to TRBJ2-3; D tentatively fits TRBD1 or TRBD2 (5 bases each). The CDR3 length is 18 residues. The ends were cut back, 6 bases at V and 5 bases at J, with 27 bases in the middle. Germline V CDR1 and CDR2: MDHEN, SYDVKM. CDR3 sequence (DNA): TGTGCCAGCAGCTTGAGGTGGGGACGGGGCGATGGTGGAGATACGCAGTATTTT. It codes for CASSLRWGRGDGGDTQYF. Full variable domain (remainder filled in from reference TRBV28 and TRBJ2-3): DVKVTQSSRYLVKRTGEKVFLECVQDMDHENMFWYRQDPGLGLRLIYFSYDVKMKEKGDIPEGYSVSREKKERFSLILESASTNQTSMYLCASSLRWGRGDGGDTQYFGPGTRLTVL.

V is TRBV19 and J is TRBJ1-6; no firm D call. The germline V gene encodes CDR1 LNHDA and CDR2 SQIVND (reference sequence). Trimming took off 5 bases at V and 11 bases at J, with 16 bases between the two ends. This CDR3 has 14 residues. CDR3 nucleotides: TGTGCCAGTAGTTCGCACGACGGGATGCCACCCCTCCACTTT. Residues: CASSSHDGMPPLHF.

This chain connects TRBV11-2 to TRBJ2-2, with unresolved D. Per the germline V gene, CDR1 is SGHAT and CDR2 is FQNNGV. The CDR3 is 15 amino acids. Trimming left V 5 bases short and J 0 bases short, with 10 bases between. This chain's CDR3 is CASSLRPANTGELFF. In DNA form, the CDR3 reads TGTGCCAGCAGCCTCAGGCCCGCGAACACCGGGGAGCTGTTTTTT.

The chain links TRBV5-1 to TRBJ1-2, with D uncertain. The CDR3 is 14 residues long. V lost 2 bases to trimming and J lost 4 bases, with 12 bases between them. Germline V gene lookup returns CDR1 SGHRS and CDR2 YFSETQ. CDR3 sequence reads: CASSFPSAGYGYTF. The CDR3 DNA sequence: TGCGCCAGCAGCTTCCCGAGCGCGGGCTATGGCTACACCTTC. Drawing the rest from reference TRBV5-1 and TRBJ1-2, the complete variable domain is KAGVTQTPRYLIKTRGQQVTLSCSPISGHRSVSWYQQTPGQGLQFLFEYFSETQRNKGNFPGRFSGRQFSNSRSEMNVSTLELGDSALYLCASSFPSAGYGYTFGSGTRLTVV.

V is TRBV29-1 and J is TRBJ2-3; tentatively, D is TRBD2 (6 bases). Germline lookup yields CDR1 SQVTM and CDR2 ANQGSEA. The CDR3 covers 14 residues. Trimming shortened V by 6 bases and J by 4 bases, and 17 bases separated the two germline ends. The CDR3 spells CSVGGRLTPDTQYF. The DNA for the CDR3 is TGCAGCGTGGGGGGTAGACTGACCCCAGATACGCAGTATTTT.

The chain joins TRBV7-8 to TRBJ1-1, with D tentatively TRBD1 (6 bases). Trimming pared 1 base from V and 4 bases from J, leaving 16 bases between. CDR1 is SGHVS, CDR2 FQNEAQ, per germline. The length of the CDR3 is 16 residues. CDR3 in DNA: TGTGCCAGCAGCTTAGGGATGGGGGCGAGGGGCACTGAAGCTTTCTTT. It specifies CASSLGMGARGTEAFF.

The chain carries TRBV9 and TRBJ2-1; D unclear. Germline lookup yields CDR1 SGDLS and CDR2 YYNGEE. The V and J ends lost 0 bases and 6 bases respectively, with 7 bases between them. CDR3 length: 13 amino acids. The CDR3 DNA reads as TGTGCCAGCAGCGTAGCTTCGGGCAATGAGCAGTTCTTC. Translation: CASSVASGNEQFF.

The V gene is TRBV11-3, the J gene TRBJ1-5, with D perhaps matching TRBD1 (6 bases). The CDR3 is 19 amino acids. The germline V gene encodes CDR1 SGHNT and CDR2 YENEEA. The ends were cut back, 5 bases at V and 0 bases at J, with 23 bases in the middle. The CDR3 loop is CASSPPTPGGDVSNQPQHF. The CDR3 DNA is TGTGCCAGCAGCCCACCCACCCCGGGGGGCGACGTTAGCAATCAGCCCCAGCATTTT.

The V and J genes are TRBV5-4 and TRBJ1-2; D is ambiguous. Germline V gene sequence: CDR1 SGHNT, CDR2 YYREEE (reference sequence). Between the trimmed V and J ends, which lost 3 bases and 3 bases, there was a span of 9 bases. This CDR3 spans 13 amino acids. CDR3 coding DNA: TGTGCCAGCAGCTCGACGGAGTACTATGGCTACACCTTC. Amino acids: CASSSTEYYGYTF.

The chain combines TRBV18 with TRBJ2-7; 8 bases line up with TRBD1. The CDR3 consists of 16 residues. From germline, CDR1 is KGHSH and CDR2 LQKENI. V lost 4 bases, J lost 6 bases, and 14 bases stayed unmatched. CDR3 amino acids: CASSLAPGQAPSEQYF. As DNA, the CDR3 is TGTGCCAGCTCACTCGCTCCGGGACAGGCCCCAAGCGAGCAGTACTTC. The full variable domain, completed using reference TRBV18 and TRBJ2-7, is NAGVMQNPRHLVRRRGQEARLRCSPMKGHSHVYWYRQLPEEGLKFMVYLQKENIIDESGMPKERFSAEFPKEGPSILRIQQVVRGDSAAYFCASSLAPGQAPSEQYFGPGTRLTVT.

The rearrangement links TRBV6-4 to TRBJ2-2, with 8 bases lining up with TRBD1. The CDR3 has 13 amino acids. V gave up 5 bases and J gave up 4 bases; unmatched junction bases: 0. Per the germline V gene, CDR1 is MRHNA and CDR2 is SNTAGT. As DNA, the CDR3 is TGTGCCAGCAGTACAGGGGGCACCGGGGAGCTGTTTTTT. This translates into CASSTGGTGELFF.

The V call is TRBV7-9, the J call TRBJ2-3, with a weak D call TRBD1 (6 bases). The germline CDR1 and CDR2 sequences are SEHNR and FQNEAQ (reference sequence). The CDR3 runs to 13 residues. The V gene lost 6 bases and the J gene lost 5 bases, with 12 bases spanning the gap. DNA for the CDR3: TGTGCCAGCAGAAGGGGGTCGGGAGATACGCAGTATTTT. Amino acids: CASRRGSGDTQYF.

The J gene is TRBJ1-1, the V gene TRBV6-1, with 7 bases that match TRBD1. There are 15 residues in the CDR3. V gave up 1 base and J gave up 5 bases; unmatched junction bases: 7. In germline, CDR1 is MNHNS, CDR2 SASEGT. This CDR3 is CASSEETGSWTEAFF. DNA for the CDR3: TGTGCCAGCAGTGAAGAGACAGGGAGTTGGACTGAAGCTTTCTTT.

CDR3 DNA: TGTGCCAGCAGTTTATTCGAGGAGTACGAGCAGTACTTC. Protein sequence: CASSLFEEYEQYF. The rearrangement links TRBV28 to TRBJ2-7; D gene ambiguous. The germline V gene has CDR1 MDHEN and CDR2 SYDVKM. With 1 base removed from V and 4 bases from J, the gap between germline ends came to 8 bases. The CDR3 totals 13 residues.

The chain uses TRBV5-1 and TRBJ2-3; 7 bases are shared with TRBD1. This CDR3 region has 15 residues. Germline CDR1 is SGHRS and CDR2 is YFSETQ. The trim removed 2 bases at V and 5 bases at J, leaving 8 bases unmatched. The CDR3 region has the DNA TGCGCCAGCAGCTTAGAAGGGGGCTTGGTAGATACGCAGTATTTT. Encoded protein: CASSLEGGLVDTQYF.

The chain recombines TRBV9 with TRBJ2-7, with TRBD2 matching over 8 bases. CDR3 size: 15 residues. The J segment lost 5 bases and the V segment lost 0 bases, leaving 7 bases of the junction unmatched. The germline gives CDR1 SGDLS, CDR2 YYNGEE. The CDR3 nucleotides read TGTGCCAGCAGCGTAGCCGGAGCGGGGGCAGACGAGCAGTACTTC. Its translation: CASSVAGAGADEQYF.

The rearrangement links TRBV11-2 to TRBJ2-6, with unresolved D. Germline values: CDR1 SGHAT, CDR2 FQNNGV. The CDR3 runs 10 residues. V lost 3 bases and J lost 9, with 0 bases in between. This chain's CDR3 is CASSFNVLTF. DNA of the CDR3: TGTGCCAGCAGCTTCAACGTCCTGACTTTC. Looking up the rest from reference TRBV11-2 and TRBJ2-6 gives the full variable domain: EAGVAQSPRYKIIEKRQSVAFWCNPISGHATLYWYQQILGQGPKLLIQFQNNGVVDDSQLPKDRFSAERLKGVDSTLKIQPAKLEDSAVYLCASSFNVLTFGAGSRLTVL.

This chain links TRBV7-2 with TRBJ2-5, with 8 bases matching TRBD2. Trimming removed 4 bases from V and 4 bases from J; junction bases left unmatched: 8. Germline CDR1 and CDR2: SGHTA and FQGNSA. The length of the CDR3 is 15 residues. In nucleotides, the CDR3 is TGTGCCAGCAGCTCAGCCGGGACTAGGGGAGAGACCCAGTACTTC. Translation gives CASSSAGTRGETQYF. The full variable domain, completed using reference TRBV7-2 and TRBJ2-5, is GAGVSQSPSNKVTEKGKDVELRCDPISGHTALYWYRQSLGQGLEFLIYFQGNSAPDKSGLPSDRFSAERTGGSVSTLTIQRTQQEDSAVYLCASSSAGTRGETQYFGPGTRLLVL.

V is TRBV5-4 and J is TRBJ1-1; maybe TRBD1 (5 bases). V lost 0 bases, J lost 7 bases, and 16 bases lay in between. The CDR3 is 15 residues long. The germline V gene encodes CDR1 SGHNT and CDR2 YYREEE (reference sequence). Here the CDR3 reads CASSLVDRDGDEAFF. CDR3 DNA: TGTGCCAGCAGCTTGGTAGACCGGGACGGCGATGAAGCTTTCTTT.

The rearrangement joins TRBV25-1 to TRBJ1-2; D is perhaps TRBD1 (6 bases). Germline CDR1 MGHDK, CDR2 SYGVNS. There are 13 residues in the CDR3. The ends were cut back, 0 bases at V and 8 bases at J, with 10 bases in the middle. The chain's CDR3 is CASSEYGGWGYTF. The CDR3 bases are TGTGCCAGCAGTGAATATGGGGGCTGGGGCTACACCTTC.

In this sample, this clone turned up once. J is TRBJ2-7 and V is TRBV27; no definite D call. V was cut by 3 bases and J by 6 bases, with 9 bases left in between. Germline CDR1 reads MNHEY; CDR2 reads SMNVEV (reference sequence). CDR3 length: 12 residues. For the CDR3, the DNA is TGTGCCAGCAGTTTCGCGTTGGGCGAGCAGTACTTC. It encodes CASSFALGEQYF.

This clone was detected once. The genes are TRBV5-8 and TRBJ1-5; TRBD1 is a possible D gene (5 bases). Between the trimmed V and J ends, which lost 2 bases and 1 base, there was a span of 16 bases. CDR1 SGHTS and CDR2 YDEGEE come from the germline V gene. The length of the CDR3 is 17 residues. CDR3 nucleotide sequence: TGTGCCAGCAGCTTTTGGGGAGGGGACGGGAGCAATCAGCCCCAGCATTTT. This sequence encodes CASSFWGGDGSNQPQHF.

J is TRBJ2-2 and V is TRBV27; no clear D gene. This CDR3 region has 11 residues. Between the trimmed V and J ends, which lost 6 bases and 6 bases, there was a span of 5 bases. CDR1 is MNHEY and CDR2 is SMNVEV in the germline V gene (reference sequence). CDR3 amino acids: CASSRAGELFF. CDR3 nucleotides: TGTGCCAGCAGCCGGGCCGGGGAGCTGTTTTTT.

The rearrangement links TRBV2 to TRBJ1-5, with 9 bases matching TRBD1. This CDR3 has 15 residues. Germline lookup yields CDR1 SNHLY and CDR2 FYNNEI. Trimming removed 5 bases from V and 2 bases from J; junction bases left unmatched: 4. CDR3 DNA sequence: TGTGCCAGCAGTCTGGACAGGGGTGGCAATCAGCCCCAGCATTTT. It codes for CASSLDRGGNQPQHF.

The chain has TRBV6-5 and TRBJ1-1, with D tentatively TRBD1 (6 bases). The CDR3 is made up of 13 amino acids. Germline V lookup: CDR1 MNHEY, CDR2 SVGAGI. The V gene lost 8 bases and the J gene lost 1 base, with 11 bases spanning the gap. The chain's CDR3 is CASRRGENTEAFF. CDR3 bases: TGTGCCAGCCGCAGGGGCGAGAACACTGAAGCTTTCTTT.

V gene TRBV5-4 combines with J gene TRBJ2-2; TRBD2 matches at 9 bases. CDR1 is SGHNT, CDR2 YYREEE, per germline (reference sequence). J was trimmed by 6 bases and V by 3 bases; bases with no gene match: 9. The length of the CDR3 is 16 residues. CDR3 amino acids: CASSWTGRGGPGELFF. The CDR3 coding sequence is TGTGCCAGCAGCTGGACCGGGCGGGGGGGTCCCGGGGAGCTGTTTTTT. Looking up the rest from reference TRBV5-4 and TRBJ2-2 gives the full variable domain: ETGVTQSPTHLIKTRGQQVTLRCSSQSGHNTVSWYQQALGQGPQFIFQYYREEENGRGNFPPRFSGLQFPNYSSELNVNALELDDSALYLCASSWTGRGGPGELFFGEGSRLTVL.

The count of this clone is one. The rearrangement joins TRBV7-9 to TRBJ1-2; perhaps TRBD1 as D (5 bases). CDR1 is SEHNR and CDR2 is FQNEAQ in the germline V gene (reference sequence). This CDR3 region has 15 residues. V was cut by 0 bases and J by 4 bases, with 12 bases left in between. Written as DNA, the CDR3 is TGTGCCAGCAGCTTAGCGCTGGGAGGGGCCTATGGCTACACCTTC. Translation: CASSLALGGAYGYTF.

This chain uses TRBV10-1 with TRBJ1-5; D not resolved. Germline loops: CDR1 WNHNN, CDR2 SYGVQD (reference sequence). The V gene lost 3 bases and the J gene lost 4 bases, with 7 bases spanning the gap. This CDR3 has 13 residues. The CDR3 DNA follows: TGCGCCAGCAGTGACGGGATAAATCAGCCCCAGCATTTT. Protein sequence: CASSDGINQPQHF.

This clone was seen once. The V call is TRBV27, the J call TRBJ2-1; TRBD1 matches 11 bases. Unmatched junction bases numbered 8, after V lost 0 bases and J lost 7 bases. The CDR3 runs 17 residues. Germline loops: CDR1 MNHEY, CDR2 SMNVEV (reference sequence). In DNA, the CDR3 is TGTGCCAGCAGTTTATCGCCCTTTGGACAGGGGGCTAATGAGCAGTTCTTC. Translation: CASSLSPFGQGANEQFF.